One and the same sample provided the 13 T cell receptor beta chains below, sequenced in a study of blood T cell repertoires in COVID-19. Produced via immunoSEQ multiplex PCR; TCRdb's table is partial and in-frame only. The sample lists around 210,000 clones; 89% were seen once. The sequenced material came from PBMCs or T cells enriched from blood (not recorded which). The receptor source for this set is a woman aged 18-29 years who had recovered from COVID-19.

This clone was seen just once. The rearrangement uses TRBV5-4 and TRBJ2-7, with TRBD2 matching over 8 bases. The CDR3 spans 14 residues. With 4 bases clipped from V and 0 bases from J, the junction kept 3 bases outside the gene matches. Germline CDR1 reads SGHNT; CDR2 reads YYREEE (reference sequence). DNA of the CDR3: TGTGCCAGCAGCCACGGGACTAGCTCCTACGAGCAGTACTTC. This codes for CASSHGTSSYEQYF.

The rearrangement uses TRBV9 and TRBJ2-7, with D possibly TRBD2 on 6 matching bases. Trimming took off 2 bases at V and 1 base at J, with 13 bases between the two ends. CDR3 length equals 15 residues. Germline CDR1 SGDLS, CDR2 YYNGEE. CDR3 amino acids: CASSVGGESSYEQYF. In DNA form, the CDR3 reads TGTGCCAGCAGCGTGGGGGGTGAAAGTTCCTACGAGCAGTACTTC. Combining the CDR3 with reference TRBV9 and TRBJ2-7 gives the whole variable domain DSGVTQTPKHLITATGQRVTLRCSPRSGDLSVYWYQQSLDQGLQFLIQYYNGEERAKGNILERFSAQQFPDLHSELNLSSLELGDSALYFCASSVGGESSYEQYFGPGTRLTVT.

A few counts support this clone. CDR3 sequence (DNA): TGTGCCAGCAGCTCCAGACAGGCTAGCCCCCTCCACTTT. As protein: CASSSRQASPLHF. This chain uses TRBV7-2 with TRBJ1-6; the D gene is possibly TRBD1 (6 bases). The germline gives CDR1 SGHTA, CDR2 FQGNSA. This CDR3 contains 13 residues. Trimming shortened V by 4 bases and J by 13 bases, and 14 bases separated the two germline ends.

The V gene is TRBV2, the J gene TRBJ2-1, with D perhaps matching TRBD2 (6 bases). The CDR3 extends over 15 amino acids. Germline-derived CDR1 and CDR2 are SNHLY and FYNNEI. The germline V and J ends were trimmed by 6 bases and 3 bases, with 15 bases remaining between them. CDR3 DNA sequence: TGTGCCAGCAGGGCGGAAGTAGCGGTCTACAATGAGCAGTTCTTC. Protein: CASRAEVAVYNEQFF.

The V call is TRBV2, the J call TRBJ1-1, with D tentatively TRBD1 (5 bases). The CDR3 loop spans 15 amino acids. CDR1 is SNHLY, CDR2 FYNNEI, per germline. V lost 6 bases and J lost 1, with 15 bases in between. CDR3 in amino acids: CASRSTGLENTEAFF. CDR3 DNA sequence: TGTGCCAGCAGATCTACAGGCCTGGAGAACACTGAAGCTTTCTTT.

This clone showed up just a few times. The chain joins TRBV4-1 to TRBJ1-4; the match to TRBD1 covers 7 bases. CDR1 and CDR2 from the germline V gene are MGHRA and YSYEKL. This CDR3 is 15 amino acids long. The V segment lost 4 bases and the J segment 6 bases; nucleotides outside the gene matches: 8. The CDR3 DNA reads TGCGCCAGCAGCCCTACCTGGGACAGTTATGAAAAACTGTTTTTT. Residues: CASSPTWDSYEKLFF.

In this sample, this clone turned up once. The chain couples TRBV13 to TRBJ1-2; 9 bases match TRBD1. This CDR3 is built from 18 residues. CDR1 and CDR2 from the germline V gene are PRHDT and FYEKMQ (reference sequence). Losses at the gene ends were 1 base for V and 5 bases for J; bases not matched to a gene: 14. In DNA form, the CDR3 reads TGTGCCAGCAGCTTAGTGGGGACAGGGAGAACGGGGGATTATGGCTACACCTTC. Its protein product is CASSLVGTGRTGDYGYTF. Full variable domain (missing parts from reference TRBV13 and TRBJ1-2): AAGVIQSPRHLIKEKRETATLKCYPIPRHDTVYWYQQGPGQDPQFLISFYEKMQSDKGSIPDRFSAQQFSDYHSELNMSSLELGDSALYFCASSLVGTGRTGDYGYTFGSGTRLTVV.

This clone was recorded once. The chain links TRBV5-6 to TRBJ1-1; D remains unclear. The CDR3 sequence is 14 residues long. V was shortened by 4 bases and J by 6 bases, with 16 bases between the two germline ends. CDR1 is SGHDT, CDR2 YYEEEE, per germline. The CDR3 DNA follows: TGTGCCAGCAGCCCACTGATCTCCGGGGCTGAAGCTTTCTTT. This encodes CASSPLISGAEAFF.

The chain combines TRBV27 with TRBJ1-5; perhaps TRBD1 as D (5 bases). CDR1 and CDR2 from the germline V gene are MNHEY and SMNVEV (reference sequence). V lost 4 bases, J lost 8 bases, and 9 bases lay in between. This CDR3 region has 12 residues. The CDR3 DNA follows: TGTGCCAGCAGTTCTCCGGGGGAGCCCCAGCATTTT. It yields the protein CASSSPGEPQHF.

The rearrangement links TRBV5-6 to TRBJ1-1; 8 bases align to TRBD1. V shed 1 base and J 5 bases; nucleotides not matched to a gene: 10. Per germline, CDR1 SGHDT and CDR2 YYEEEE. The CDR3 is 16 residues long. The CDR3 reads CASSLLNPGGVTEAFF. The CDR3 DNA reads as TGTGCCAGCAGCTTGCTGAATCCAGGGGGCGTTACTGAAGCTTTCTTT. Combining the CDR3 with reference TRBV5-6 and TRBJ1-1 gives the whole variable domain DAGVTQSPTHLIKTRGQQVTLRCSPKSGHDTVSWYQQALGQGPQFIFQYYEEEERQRGNFPDRFSGHQFPNYSSELNVNALLLGDSALYLCASSLLNPGGVTEAFFGQGTRLTVV.

The genes are TRBV5-6 and TRBJ1-1; D is unclear. Germline CDR1 SGHDT, CDR2 YYEEEE. This CDR3 contains 13 residues. Trimming took off 4 bases at V and 1 base at J, with 8 bases between the two ends. CDR3 sequence reads: CASSPRWNTEAFF. Written as DNA, the CDR3 is TGTGCCAGCAGCCCCAGATGGAACACTGAAGCTTTCTTT.

This clone was detected once. The chain has TRBV6-5 and TRBJ1-6; the D gene is possibly TRBD1 (6 bases). The CDR3 sequence is 15 residues long. Germline assignment: CDR1 MNHEY and CDR2 SVGAGI. V shed 6 bases and J shed 3 bases, with 12 bases lying between them. The CDR3 spells CASREGGGYNSPLHF. CDR3 in DNA: TGTGCCAGCAGAGAGGGAGGGGGCTATAATTCACCCCTCCACTTT.

The chain recombines TRBV6-6 with TRBJ1-1; 7 bases agree with TRBD1. This CDR3 is 13 amino acids long. V was clipped by 6 bases and J by 1 base; unmatched bases: 2. The germline CDR1 and CDR2 sequences are MNHNY and SVGAGI (reference sequence). In DNA, the CDR3 is TGTGCCAGCAGGGGGACAGAGAACACTGAAGCTTTCTTT. The encoded protein is CASRGTENTEAFF.